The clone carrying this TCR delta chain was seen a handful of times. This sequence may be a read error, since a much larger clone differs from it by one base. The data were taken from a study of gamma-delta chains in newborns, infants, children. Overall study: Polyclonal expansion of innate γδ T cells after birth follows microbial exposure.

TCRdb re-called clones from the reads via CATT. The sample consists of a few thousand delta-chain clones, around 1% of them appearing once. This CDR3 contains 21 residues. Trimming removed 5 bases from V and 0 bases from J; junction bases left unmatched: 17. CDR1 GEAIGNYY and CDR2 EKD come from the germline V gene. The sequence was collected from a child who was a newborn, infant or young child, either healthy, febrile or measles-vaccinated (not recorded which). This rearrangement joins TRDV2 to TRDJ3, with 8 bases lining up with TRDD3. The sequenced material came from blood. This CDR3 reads CACGKILGASSSSWDTRQMFF. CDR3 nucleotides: TGTGCCTGTGGCAAAATACTGGGGGCCTCATCCAGCTCCTGGGACACCCGACAGATGTTTTTC.